These 8 T cell receptor beta chains share one sample of origin, sequenced in a study of vaccination and CD4 T cells after COVID-19. Oncomine TCR Beta short-read sequencing was applied to DNA from cultured CD4+ T cells. TCRdb called the PCR reads again in MiXCR, with one record for every CDR3 protein. The table shows 20,000 to 30,000 distinct CDR3 sequences, with approximately 40% occurring only once. These receptors have no known antigen. Treatment described: approximately 11-day PBMC culture with coronavirus spike peptide pools or control peptides (ViraFEST assay). Sequencing was carried out using CD4+ T cells from blood, cultured in vitro. The source of these receptors is a human donor who had recovered from COVID-19.

The chain recombines TRBV20-1 with TRBJ2-7, with TRBD2 as a possible D gene (6 bases). The ends were cut back, 3 bases at V and 6 bases at J, with 12 bases in the middle. CDR1 is DFQATT and CDR2 is SNEGSKA in the germline V gene (reference sequence). The CDR3 consists of 12 residues. In DNA, the CDR3 is TGCAGTGCTAGCCCAAAAGCGGGCGAGCAGTACTTC. As protein: CSASPKAGEQYF.

This rearrangement joins TRBV12-3 or TRBV12-4 to TRBJ2-1, with 7 bases matching TRBD2. V gave up 3 bases and J gave up 9 bases; unmatched junction bases: 5. CDR3 length equals 13 residues. The DNA of the CDR3 is TGTGCCAGCAGTTTTACTAGCGAAGGTGAGCAGTTCTTC. Protein product: CASSFTSEGEQFF.

The chain links TRBV5-4 to TRBJ2-2; 8 bases fit TRBD2. This CDR3 is built from 14 residues. Germline trimming cut 6 bases from V and 3 bases from J; bases unmatched to any gene: 4. CDR1 SGHNT and CDR2 YYREEE come from the germline V gene (reference sequence). In nucleotides, the CDR3 is TGTGCCAGCAAACCGGGGGGGGACACCGGGGAGCTGTTTTTT. Its protein is CASKPGGDTGELFF. Full variable domain (remainder filled in from reference TRBV5-4 and TRBJ2-2): ETGVTQSPTHLIKTRGQQVTLRCSSQSGHNTVSWYQQALGQGPQFIFQYYREEENGRGNFPPRFSGLQFPNYSSELNVNALELDDSALYLCASKPGGDTGELFFGEGSRLTVL.

V gene TRBV5-4 combines with J gene TRBJ2-2, with no clear D. The CDR3 covers 15 residues. Germline V lookup: CDR1 SGHNT, CDR2 YYREEE (reference sequence). V was pared by 0 bases and J by 4 bases, with 10 bases between. The DNA for the CDR3 is TGTGCCAGCAGCTTGGCCGGAACTTCCACCGGGGAGCTGTTTTTT. This sequence encodes CASSLAGTSTGELFF.

The V and J genes are TRBV11-1 and TRBJ2-5; D is perhaps TRBD1 or TRBD2 (5 bases each). The CDR3 sequence is 14 residues long. Trimming pared 3 bases from V and 5 bases from J, leaving 13 bases between. Germline values: CDR1 SGHAT, CDR2 FQDESV (reference sequence). The CDR3 nucleotides read TGTGCCAGCAGCTTCGACCGGGGCGAGGAGACCCAGTACTTC. It translates to CASSFDRGEETQYF.

This chain uses TRBV28 with TRBJ1-2, with 10 bases lining up with TRBD1. Germline loops: CDR1 MDHEN, CDR2 SYDVKM. Trimming at V came to 2 bases and at J to 8 bases, leaving 8 bases not matched to a gene. The CDR3 runs 15 residues. The CDR3 DNA is TGTGCCAGCAGTTTAGGGGACAGGGGTGTAATAGGCTACACCTTC. This translates into CASSLGDRGVIGYTF.

The V and J genes are TRBV28 and TRBJ1-1; D is unresolved. Trimming took off 7 bases at V and 4 bases at J, with 13 bases between the two ends. This CDR3 spans 13 amino acids. Germline assignment: CDR1 MDHEN and CDR2 SYDVKM. The CDR3 is CASTPGVITEAFF. The CDR3 DNA sequence: TGTGCCAGCACCCCCGGGGTGATCACTGAAGCTTTCTTT.

The V and J genes are TRBV6-5 and TRBJ2-3, with 7 bases fitting TRBD2. From germline, CDR1 is MNHEY and CDR2 SVGAGI. The CDR3 totals 15 residues. J gave up 2 bases and V 4 bases, and 6 bases lay outside the gene matches. The CDR3 bases are TGTGCCAGCAGTTTCAGCGGGAAGATCACAGATACGCAGTATTTT. This gives the protein CASSFSGKITDTQYF.